What follows describes a single T cell receptor beta chain. The antigen is undetermined. This entry belongs to a study of response to subunit inactivated influenza vaccine. Overall study results and limits: Authors proposed each seasonal influenza vaccination draws in few new T cells.

TCRdb independently ran MiXCR on the RT-PCR reads; one entry per CDR3 protein. Altogether 150,000 to 200,000 distinct CDR3 sequences are present, over 9.5% being singletons, with the ten largest covering approximately 30%. The same sample was also used in a study of T cells expressing NK-cell markers. That source reports: It was by 5'RACE template switching with UMIs that TCR beta cDNA was made. In roughly six donors, dominant CD3+CD56+NKG2C+ clonotypes ranked among the top 10 CD8+ clonotypes.

The specimen was CD8+ T cells sorted from PBMCs, collected about 11 days after vaccination. This sequence was found in a man aged 45-60 years who received an inactivated influenza vaccine.

For the CDR3, the DNA is TGTGCCAGCAGCCAGCCCGGGACAGAGTCTAACTATGGCTACACCTTC. It encodes CASSQPGTESNYGYTF. V is TRBV4-2 and J is TRBJ1-2, with TRBD1 identical over 7 bases. Germline assignment: CDR1 LGHNA and CDR2 YNFKEQ. The length of the CDR3 is 16 residues. The trim removed 3 bases at V and 0 bases at J, leaving 7 bases unmatched.